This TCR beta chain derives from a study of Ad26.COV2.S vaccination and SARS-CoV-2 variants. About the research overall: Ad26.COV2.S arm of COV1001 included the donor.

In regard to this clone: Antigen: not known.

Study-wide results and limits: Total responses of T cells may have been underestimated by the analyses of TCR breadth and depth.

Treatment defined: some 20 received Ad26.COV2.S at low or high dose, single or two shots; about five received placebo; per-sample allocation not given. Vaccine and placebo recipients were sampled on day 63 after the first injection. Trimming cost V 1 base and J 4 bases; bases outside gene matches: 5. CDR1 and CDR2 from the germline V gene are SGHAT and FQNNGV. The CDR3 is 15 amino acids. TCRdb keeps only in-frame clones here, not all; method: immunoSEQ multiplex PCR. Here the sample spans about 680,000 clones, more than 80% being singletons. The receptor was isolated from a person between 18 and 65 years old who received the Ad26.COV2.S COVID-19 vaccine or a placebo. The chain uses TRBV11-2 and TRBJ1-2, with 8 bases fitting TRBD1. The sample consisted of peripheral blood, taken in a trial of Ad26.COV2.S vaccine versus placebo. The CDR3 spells CASSLAAQGGYGYTF. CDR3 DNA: TGTGCCAGCAGCTTAGCGGCACAGGGGGGCTATGGCTACACCTTC. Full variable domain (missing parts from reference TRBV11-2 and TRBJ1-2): EAGVAQSPRYKIIEKRQSVAFWCNPISGHATLYWYQQILGQGPKLLIQFQNNGVVDDSQLPKDRFSAERLKGVDSTLKIQPAKLEDSAVYLCASSLAAQGGYGYTFGSGTRLTVV.